One and the same sample provided the 5 T cell receptor beta chains below, sequenced in a study of blood T cell repertoires in COVID-19. The data were produced by immunoSEQ multiplex PCR, yet TCRdb's version contains in-frame clones alone and is incomplete. The sample shows around 450,000 clones, 75% to 90% of them seen only once. Source material: PBMCs or T cells enriched from blood (not recorded which). All receptors come from a woman aged 18-29 years who had recovered from COVID-19.

J is TRBJ1-5 and V is TRBV28, with 8 positions matching TRBD1. Germline CDR1 MDHEN, CDR2 SYDVKM. With V trimmed by 2 bases and J by 7 bases, 7 bases remained unmatched. There are 15 residues in the CDR3. As DNA, the CDR3 is TGTGCCAGCAGTTTAGCAGCAGGGGGCCTGCAGCCCCAGCATTTT. This translates into CASSLAAGGLQPQHF.

This sequence joins TRBV18 and TRBJ2-2; the match to TRBD1 covers 7 bases. Germline CDR1 reads KGHSH; CDR2 reads LQKENI. CDR3 length equals 14 residues. J lost 4 bases, V lost 4 bases, and 3 bases had no gene match. CDR3 DNA sequence: TGTGCCAGCTCACAGGGGGCGATCACCGGGGAGCTGTTTTTT. Translated: CASSQGAITGELFF.

The rearrangement uses TRBV29-1 and TRBJ2-7; TRBD1 matches at 7 bases. V shed 6 bases, J shed 1 base, and the junction held 3 bases outside the gene matches. Germline lookup yields CDR1 SQVTM and CDR2 ANQGSEA. The CDR3 loop spans 12 amino acids. Here the CDR3 DNA reads TGCAGCGTCGGACAGGTATCCTACGAGCAGTACTTC. Translating it yields CSVGQVSYEQYF.

V gene TRBV10-1 combines with J gene TRBJ2-5; the match to TRBD2 covers 10 bases. The ends lost 4 bases at V and 2 bases at J; junction bases unmatched: 25. This CDR3 region has 22 residues. Germline CDR1 reads WNHNN; CDR2 reads SYGVQD (reference sequence). The CDR3 nucleotides read TGCGCCAGCAGTGGGACTCCCGGAAGTAGCGGGGGGCCCCGACGGGGACAAGAGACCCAGTACTTC. As protein: CASSGTPGSSGGPRRGQETQYF.

The chain couples TRBV7-9 to TRBJ1-2; D may be TRBD1 (5 bases). Germline values: CDR1 SEHNR, CDR2 FQNEAQ (reference sequence). Trimming took 8 bases from V and 2 from J, leaving 18 bases between them. The length of the CDR3 is 15 residues. The chain's CDR3 is CASSQGTGLNYGYTF. The CDR3 DNA reads TGTGCCAGCTCCCAGGGAACCGGATTAAACTATGGCTACACCTTC.